Below, 8 T cell receptor beta chains from the same sample are listed, as sequenced in a study of OX40 agonist ivuxolimab in advanced cancers. TCRdb's copy holds only in-frame clones and misses some; the assay was immunoSEQ multiplex PCR. The table shows some 95,000 clones, with 70% to 90% occurring only once. Sequenced material: CD4+ or CD8+ T cells sorted from blood, taken in a trial of the OX40 agonist ivuxolimab. The receptors come from an adult with an advanced solid tumor such as melanoma, head and neck, liver or kidney cancer.

The V and J genes are TRBV6-5 and TRBJ1-1, with a weak D call TRBD1 (5 bases). V shed 0 bases and J shed 3 bases, with 11 bases lying between them. This CDR3 region has 15 residues. Looked up from germline, CDR1 is MNHEY and CDR2 is SVGAGI. The CDR3 reads CASSYSTRGDTEAFF. CDR3 DNA: TGTGCCAGCAGTTACTCAACGCGGGGGGACACTGAAGCTTTCTTT.

The V call is TRBV29-1, the J call TRBJ1-2, with 11 bases matching TRBD1. The CDR3 consists of 15 residues. The trim removed 6 bases at V and 4 bases at J, leaving 10 bases unmatched. Germline V gene lookup returns CDR1 SQVTM and CDR2 ANQGSEA. The CDR3, as DNA: TGCAGCGTGGACAAGCAGGGGACAGGGGGCTATGGCTACACCTTC. Translating gives CSVDKQGTGGYGYTF.

V usage is TRBV7-9 and J usage is TRBJ2-2, with TRBD1 matching over 7 bases. The CDR3 sequence is 15 residues long. Germline V gene lookup returns CDR1 SEHNR and CDR2 FQNEAQ (reference sequence). V trimming: 5 bases; J trimming: 5 bases; junction bases outside the gene matches: 8. The CDR3 reads CASSPLQGLTGELFF. CDR3 coding DNA: TGTGCCAGCAGCCCGTTACAGGGGCTAACCGGGGAGCTGTTTTTT.

The CDR3 DNA reads as TGCGCCAGCAGACGGGGACAGGGGTCGGGTCAGCCCCAGCATTTT. As protein: CASRRGQGSGQPQHF. This chain connects TRBV4-1 to TRBJ1-5, with 10 bases fitting TRBD1. The junction had 8 bases not matched to a gene; V was cut back by 6 bases and J by 6 bases. Germline V lookup: CDR1 MGHRA, CDR2 YSYEKL. CDR3 length equals 15 residues.

The rearrangement joins TRBV19 to TRBJ1-5; D is uncertain. CDR3 length: 15 amino acids. Per the germline V gene, CDR1 is LNHDA and CDR2 is SQIVND (reference sequence). Trimming left V 6 bases short and J 0 bases short, with 12 bases between. CDR3 loop: CASRPTVFSNQPQHF. The CDR3 coding sequence is TGTGCCAGTAGACCTACAGTTTTTAGCAATCAGCCCCAGCATTTT.

The chain links TRBV18 to TRBJ1-3; D unclear. CDR3 length: 12 amino acids. Germline CDR1 KGHSH, CDR2 LQKENI. V gave up 8 bases and J gave up 0 bases, with 5 bases separating them. The CDR3 coding sequence is TGTGCCAGCCAGAGCTCTGGAAACACCATATATTTT. Translating gives CASQSSGNTIYF.

For this clone: The CDR3 ends on some other residue instead of the conserved phenylalanine or tryptophan, so this is likely a read error. The V and J genes are TRBV11-2 and TRBJ1-6; unclear D gene. Trimming removed 7 bases at V and 9 bases at J, with 13 bases between. Germline V gene lookup returns CDR1 SGHAT and CDR2 FQNNGV. This CDR3 contains 13 residues. The CDR3 nucleotides are TGTGCCAGCAACACCGGAGGGAGTTCACCCCTCCACCTT. Translated, it gives CASNTGGSSPLHL.

This clone was recorded only once. The V gene is TRBV4-3, the J gene TRBJ2-2; 7 positions agree with TRBD1. Germline CDR1 reads LGHNA; CDR2 reads YSLEER. This CDR3 has 15 amino acids. J was trimmed by 2 bases and V by 4 bases; bases with no gene match: 4. CDR3 bases: TGCGCCAGCAGCCTTTGGACAGGAAACACCGGGGAGCTGTTTTTT. It specifies CASSLWTGNTGELFF.